This T cell receptor (beta chain) was profiled in a study of molecular identifiers for immune sequencing clone quantification. At the level of the study: Naive CD8 cell RNA, from around 20,000 or 100,000 cells, was split five ways in replicates, with four sequenced.

The authors built bulk TCR libraries by previously described methods with listed TCR primers. TCRdb re-called the PCR reads with MiXCR, one entry per CDR3 protein. Of approximately 500,000 distinct CDR3 sequences detected, about 25% appear once; the ten largest clones hold around 0.8%. Germline trimming cut 5 bases from V and 0 bases from J; bases unmatched to any gene: 18. This CDR3 is 19 amino acids long. Per germline, CDR1 MNHEY and CDR2 SMNVEV (reference sequence). This sequence was found in a human donor in good health. Some libraries in this study had Jurkat cell RNA spiked in. Specimen: naive CD8+ T cells from blood, with Jurkat cell RNA spiked in. The subset is: FACS-sorted CD8+CD4-CCR7+CD45RA+ naive T cells. V gene TRBV27 combines with J gene TRBJ1-1; 7 nucleotides agree with TRBD1. The DNA of the CDR3 is TGTGCCAGCAGTCCCCCCCCGGGACAGCAGAATTCAATGAACACTGAAGCTTTCTTT. Its protein product is CASSPPPGQQNSMNTEAFF.